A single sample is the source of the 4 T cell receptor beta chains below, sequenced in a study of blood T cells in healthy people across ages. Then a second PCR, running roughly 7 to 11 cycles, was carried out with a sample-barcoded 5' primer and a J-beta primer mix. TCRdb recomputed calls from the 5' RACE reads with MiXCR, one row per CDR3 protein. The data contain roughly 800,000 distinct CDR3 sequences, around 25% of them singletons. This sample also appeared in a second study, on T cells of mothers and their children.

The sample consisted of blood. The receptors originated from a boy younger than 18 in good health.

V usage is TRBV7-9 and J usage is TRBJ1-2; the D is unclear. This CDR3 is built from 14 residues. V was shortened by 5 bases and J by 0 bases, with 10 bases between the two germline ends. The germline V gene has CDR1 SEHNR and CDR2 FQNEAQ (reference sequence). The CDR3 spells CASSRGLANYGYTF. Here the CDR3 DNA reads TGTGCCAGCAGCCGAGGGTTAGCTAACTATGGCTACACCTTC.

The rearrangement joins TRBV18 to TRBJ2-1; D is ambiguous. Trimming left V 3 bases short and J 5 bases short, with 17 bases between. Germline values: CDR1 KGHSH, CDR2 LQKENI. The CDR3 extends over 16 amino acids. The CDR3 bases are TGTGCCAGCTCACCCACGGGTAATATGGAAGACAATGAGCAGTTCTTC. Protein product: CASSPTGNMEDNEQFF.

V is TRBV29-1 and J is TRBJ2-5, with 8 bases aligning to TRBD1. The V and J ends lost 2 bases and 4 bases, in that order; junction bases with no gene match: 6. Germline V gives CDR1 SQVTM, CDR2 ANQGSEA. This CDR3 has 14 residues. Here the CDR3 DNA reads TGCAGCGTTGAAAAACAGGGGGGAAGAGAGACCCAGTACTTC. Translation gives CSVEKQGGRETQYF.

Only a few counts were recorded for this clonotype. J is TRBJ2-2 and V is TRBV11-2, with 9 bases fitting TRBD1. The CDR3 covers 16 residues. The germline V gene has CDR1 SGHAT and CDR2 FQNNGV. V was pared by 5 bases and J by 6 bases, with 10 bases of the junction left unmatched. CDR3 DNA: TGTGCCAGCAGCCCGACAGGGGGTCATTTCGCCGGGGAGCTGTTTTTT. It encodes CASSPTGGHFAGELFF.